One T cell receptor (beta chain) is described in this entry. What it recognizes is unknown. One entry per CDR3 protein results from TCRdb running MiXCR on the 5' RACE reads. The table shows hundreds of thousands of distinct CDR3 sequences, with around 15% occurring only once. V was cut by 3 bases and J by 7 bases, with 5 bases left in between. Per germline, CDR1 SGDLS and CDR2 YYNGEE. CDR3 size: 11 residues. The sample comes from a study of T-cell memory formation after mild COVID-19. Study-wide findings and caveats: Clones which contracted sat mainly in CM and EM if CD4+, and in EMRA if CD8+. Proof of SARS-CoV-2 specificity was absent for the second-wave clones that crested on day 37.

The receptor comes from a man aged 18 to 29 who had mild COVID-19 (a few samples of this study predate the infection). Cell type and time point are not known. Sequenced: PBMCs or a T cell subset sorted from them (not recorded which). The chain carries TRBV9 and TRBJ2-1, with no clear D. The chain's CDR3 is CASSAGNEQFF. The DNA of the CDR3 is TGTGCCAGCAGCGCGGGTAATGAGCAGTTCTTC.